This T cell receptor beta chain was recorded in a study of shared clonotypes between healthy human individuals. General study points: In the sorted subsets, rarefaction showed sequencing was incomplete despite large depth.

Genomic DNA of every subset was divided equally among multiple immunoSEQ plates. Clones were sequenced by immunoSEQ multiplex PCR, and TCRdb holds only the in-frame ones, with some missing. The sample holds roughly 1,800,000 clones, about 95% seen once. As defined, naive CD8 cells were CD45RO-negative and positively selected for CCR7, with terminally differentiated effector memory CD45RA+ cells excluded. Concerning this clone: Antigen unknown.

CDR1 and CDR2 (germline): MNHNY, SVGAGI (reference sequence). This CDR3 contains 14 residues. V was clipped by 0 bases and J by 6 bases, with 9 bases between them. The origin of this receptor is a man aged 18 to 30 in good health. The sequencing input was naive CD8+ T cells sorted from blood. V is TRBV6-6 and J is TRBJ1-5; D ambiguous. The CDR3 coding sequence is TGTGCCAGCAGTTACTCGCCGGGGAGTCAGCCCCAGCATTTT. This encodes CASSYSPGSQPQHF.